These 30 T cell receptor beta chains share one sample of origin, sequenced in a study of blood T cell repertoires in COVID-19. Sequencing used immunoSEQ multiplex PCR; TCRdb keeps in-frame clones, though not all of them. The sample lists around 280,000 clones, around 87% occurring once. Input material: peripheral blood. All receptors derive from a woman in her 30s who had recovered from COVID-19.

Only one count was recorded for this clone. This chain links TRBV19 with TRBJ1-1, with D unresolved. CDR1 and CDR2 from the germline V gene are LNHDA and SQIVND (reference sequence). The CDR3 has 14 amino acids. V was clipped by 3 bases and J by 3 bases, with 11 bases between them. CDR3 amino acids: CASSMLSGDTEAFF. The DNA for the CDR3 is TGTGCCAGTAGTATGTTGTCCGGGGACACTGAAGCTTTCTTT.

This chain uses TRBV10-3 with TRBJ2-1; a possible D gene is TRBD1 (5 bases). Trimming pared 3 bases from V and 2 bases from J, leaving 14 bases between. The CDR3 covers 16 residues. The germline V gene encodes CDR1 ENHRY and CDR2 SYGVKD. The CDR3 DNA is TGTGCCATCAGTGATCATGATGAGACAGCCTACAATGAGCAGTTCTTC. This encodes CAISDHDETAYNEQFF.

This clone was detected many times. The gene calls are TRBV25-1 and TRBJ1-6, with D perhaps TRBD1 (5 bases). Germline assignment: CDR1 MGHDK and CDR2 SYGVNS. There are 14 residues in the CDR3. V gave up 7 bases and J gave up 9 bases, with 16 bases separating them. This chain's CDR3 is CASTSGGKSSPLHF. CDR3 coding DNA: TGTGCCAGCACTAGCGGGGGGAAAAGTTCACCCCTCCACTTT.

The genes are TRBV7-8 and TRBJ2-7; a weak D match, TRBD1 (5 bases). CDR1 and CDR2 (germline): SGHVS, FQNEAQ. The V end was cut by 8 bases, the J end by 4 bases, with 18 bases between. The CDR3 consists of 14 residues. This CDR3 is CASFEGVLTYEQYF. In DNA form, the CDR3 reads TGTGCCAGCTTCGAAGGGGTTCTTACTTACGAGCAGTACTTC. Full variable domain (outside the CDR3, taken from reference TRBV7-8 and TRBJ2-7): GAGVSQSPRYKVAKRGQDVALRCDPISGHVSLFWYQQALGQGPEFLTYFQNEAQLDKSGLPSDRFFAERPEGSVSTLKIQRTQQEDSAVYLCASFEGVLTYEQYFGPGTRLTVT.

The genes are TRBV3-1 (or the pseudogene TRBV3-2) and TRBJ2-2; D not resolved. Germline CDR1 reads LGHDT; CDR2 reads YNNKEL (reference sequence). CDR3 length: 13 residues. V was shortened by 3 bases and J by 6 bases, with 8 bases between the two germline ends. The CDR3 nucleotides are TGTGCCAGCAGCCAGCGGTCGGCCGGGGAGCTGTTTTTT. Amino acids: CASSQRSAGELFF.

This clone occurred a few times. The DNA for the CDR3 is TGTGCCAGCAGCCAAGGGGGCCATCAGCCCCAGCATTTT. The encoded protein is CASSQGGHQPQHF. The J gene is TRBJ1-5, the V gene TRBV3-1 (or the pseudogene TRBV3-2); tentatively, D is TRBD1 (5 bases). V lost 1 base to trimming and J lost 5 bases, with 6 bases between them. Germline-derived CDR1 and CDR2 are LGHDT and YNNKEL (reference sequence). This CDR3 has 13 residues.

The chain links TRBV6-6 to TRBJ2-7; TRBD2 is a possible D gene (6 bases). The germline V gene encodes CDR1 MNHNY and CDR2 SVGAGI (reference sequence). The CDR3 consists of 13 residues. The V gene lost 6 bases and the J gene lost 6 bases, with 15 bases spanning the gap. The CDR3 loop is CASRLAGRAEQYF. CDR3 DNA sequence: TGTGCCAGCAGACTAGCCGGTAGGGCCGAGCAGTACTTC.

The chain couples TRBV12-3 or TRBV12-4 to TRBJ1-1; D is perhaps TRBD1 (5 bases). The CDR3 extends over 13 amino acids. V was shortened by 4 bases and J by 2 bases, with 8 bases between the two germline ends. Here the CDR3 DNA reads TGTGCCAGCAGTTCCGGGACTAACACTGAAGCTTTCTTT. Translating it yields CASSSGTNTEAFF.

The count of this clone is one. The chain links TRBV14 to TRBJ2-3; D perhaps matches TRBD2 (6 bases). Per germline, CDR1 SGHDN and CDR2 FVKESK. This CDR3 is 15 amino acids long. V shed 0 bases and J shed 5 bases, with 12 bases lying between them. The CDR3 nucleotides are TGTGCCAGCAGCCAAGATCTGGGGGGTGAAGATACGCAGTATTTT. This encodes CASSQDLGGEDTQYF.

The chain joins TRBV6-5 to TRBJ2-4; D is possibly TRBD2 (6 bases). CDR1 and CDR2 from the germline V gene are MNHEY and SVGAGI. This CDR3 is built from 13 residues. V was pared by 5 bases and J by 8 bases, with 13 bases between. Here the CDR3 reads CASSIRREDIQYF. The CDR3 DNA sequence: TGTGCCAGCAGTATTCGTAGGGAGGACATTCAGTACTTC.

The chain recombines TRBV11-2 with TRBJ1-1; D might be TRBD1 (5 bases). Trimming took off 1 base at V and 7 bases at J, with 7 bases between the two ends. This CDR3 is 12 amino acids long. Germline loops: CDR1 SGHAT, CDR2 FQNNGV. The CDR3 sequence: CASSLAGIEAFF. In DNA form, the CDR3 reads TGTGCCAGCAGCTTAGCAGGGATTGAAGCTTTCTTT.

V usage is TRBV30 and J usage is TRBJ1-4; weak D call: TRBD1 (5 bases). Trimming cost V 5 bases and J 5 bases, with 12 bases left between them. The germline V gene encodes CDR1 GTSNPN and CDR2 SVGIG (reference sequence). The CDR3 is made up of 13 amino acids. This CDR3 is CAWGDRPNEKLFF. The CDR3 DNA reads TGTGCCTGGGGTGACAGACCAAATGAAAAACTGTTTTTT.

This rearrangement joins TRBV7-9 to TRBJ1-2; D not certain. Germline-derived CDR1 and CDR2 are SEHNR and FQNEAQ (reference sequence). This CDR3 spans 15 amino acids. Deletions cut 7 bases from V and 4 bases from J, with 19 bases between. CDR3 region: CASTPLPTELYGYTF. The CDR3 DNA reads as TGTGCCAGCACCCCCCTCCCCACAGAGCTCTATGGCTACACCTTC. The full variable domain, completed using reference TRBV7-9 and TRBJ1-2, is DTGVSQNPRHKITKRGQNVTFRCDPISEHNRLYWYRQTLGQGPEFLTYFQNEAQLEKSRLLSDRFSAERPKGSFSTLEIQRTEQGDSAMYLCASTPLPTELYGYTFGSGTRLTVV.

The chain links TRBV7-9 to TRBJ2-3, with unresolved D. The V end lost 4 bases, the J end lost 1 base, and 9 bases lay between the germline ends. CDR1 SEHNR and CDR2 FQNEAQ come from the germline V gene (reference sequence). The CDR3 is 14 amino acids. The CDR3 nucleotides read TGTGCCAGCAGCTACAATTTACGCACAGATACGCAGTATTTT. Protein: CASSYNLRTDTQYF.

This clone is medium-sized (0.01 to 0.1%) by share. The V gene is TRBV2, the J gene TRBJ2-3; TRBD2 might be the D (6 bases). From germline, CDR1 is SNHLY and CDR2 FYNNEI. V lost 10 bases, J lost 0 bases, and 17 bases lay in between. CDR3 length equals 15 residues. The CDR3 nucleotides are TGTGCCACCTCAGTAGGAGGGTCGAGCACAGATACGCAGTATTTT. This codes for CATSVGGSSTDTQYF. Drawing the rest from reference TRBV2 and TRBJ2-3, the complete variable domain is EPEVTQTPSHQVTQMGQEVILRCVPISNHLYFYWYRQILGQKVEFLVSFYNNEISEKSEIFDDQFSVERPDGSNFTLKIRSTKLEDSAMYFCATSVGGSSTDTQYFGPGTRLTVL.

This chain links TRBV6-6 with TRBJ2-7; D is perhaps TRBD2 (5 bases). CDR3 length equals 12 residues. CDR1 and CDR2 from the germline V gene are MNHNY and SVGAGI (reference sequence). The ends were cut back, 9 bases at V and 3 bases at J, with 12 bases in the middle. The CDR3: CASSDLRYEQYF. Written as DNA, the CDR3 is TGTGCCAGTTCGGACTTACGCTACGAGCAGTACTTC.

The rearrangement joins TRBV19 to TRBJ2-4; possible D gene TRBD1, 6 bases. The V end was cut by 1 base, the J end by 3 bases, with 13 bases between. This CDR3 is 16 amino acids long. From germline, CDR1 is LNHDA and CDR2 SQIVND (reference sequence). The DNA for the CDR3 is TGTGCCAGTAGTATAGCGCTGGGGGCGCGCAAAAACATTCAGTACTTC. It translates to CASSIALGARKNIQYF.

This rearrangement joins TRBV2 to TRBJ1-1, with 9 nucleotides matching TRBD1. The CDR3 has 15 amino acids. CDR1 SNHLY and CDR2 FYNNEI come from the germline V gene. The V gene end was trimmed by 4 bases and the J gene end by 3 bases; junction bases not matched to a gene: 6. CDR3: CASSALQGADTEAFF. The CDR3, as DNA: TGTGCCAGCAGTGCGTTACAGGGGGCGGACACTGAAGCTTTCTTT.

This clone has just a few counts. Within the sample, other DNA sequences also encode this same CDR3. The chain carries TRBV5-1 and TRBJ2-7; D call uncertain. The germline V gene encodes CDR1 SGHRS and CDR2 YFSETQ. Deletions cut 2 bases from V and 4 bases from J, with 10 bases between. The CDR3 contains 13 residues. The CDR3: CASSFGGAYEQYF. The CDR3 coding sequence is TGCGCCAGCAGCTTCGGCGGAGCGTACGAGCAGTACTTC.

CDR3 protein: CASRAGIGKDTQYF. DNA for the CDR3: TGTGCCAGTAGAGCGGGAATTGGGAAAGATACGCAGTATTTT. The rearrangement links TRBV19 to TRBJ2-3, with 7 bases fitting TRBD2. The CDR3 contains 14 residues. The trim removed 6 bases at V and 5 bases at J, leaving 8 bases unmatched. Germline lookup yields CDR1 LNHDA and CDR2 SQIVND (reference sequence).

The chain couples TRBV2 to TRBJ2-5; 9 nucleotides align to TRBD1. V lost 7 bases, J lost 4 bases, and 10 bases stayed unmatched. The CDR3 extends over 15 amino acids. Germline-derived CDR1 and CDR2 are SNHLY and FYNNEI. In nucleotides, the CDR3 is TGTGCCAGCATCCAACAGGGGGCGGTAGGAGAGACCCAGTACTTC. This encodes CASIQQGAVGETQYF.

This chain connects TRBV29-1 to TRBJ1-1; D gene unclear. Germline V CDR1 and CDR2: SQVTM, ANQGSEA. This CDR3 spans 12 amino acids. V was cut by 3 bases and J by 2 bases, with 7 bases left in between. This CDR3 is CSVDQFNTEAFF. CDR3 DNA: TGCAGCGTTGATCAGTTTAACACTGAAGCTTTCTTT.

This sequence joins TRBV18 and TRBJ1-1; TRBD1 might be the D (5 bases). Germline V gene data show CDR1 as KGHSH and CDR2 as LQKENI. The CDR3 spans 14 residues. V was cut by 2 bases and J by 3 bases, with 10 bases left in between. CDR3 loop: CASSPSQGDTEAFF. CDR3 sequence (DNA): TGTGCCAGCTCACCAAGCCAGGGCGACACTGAAGCTTTCTTT.

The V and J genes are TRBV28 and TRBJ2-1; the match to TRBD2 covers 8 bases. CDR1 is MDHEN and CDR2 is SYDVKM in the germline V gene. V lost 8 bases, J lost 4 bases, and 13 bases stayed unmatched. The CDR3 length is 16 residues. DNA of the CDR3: TGTGCCAGCGAGAAAGACCAAGCGGGAGTGTACAATGAGCAGTTCTTC. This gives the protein CASEKDQAGVYNEQFF.

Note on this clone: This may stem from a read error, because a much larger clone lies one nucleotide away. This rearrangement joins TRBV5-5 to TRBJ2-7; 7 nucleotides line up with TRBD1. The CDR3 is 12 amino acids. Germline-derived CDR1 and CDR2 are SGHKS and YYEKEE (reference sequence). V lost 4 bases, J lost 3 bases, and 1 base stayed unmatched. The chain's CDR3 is CASSRDSYEQYF. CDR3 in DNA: TGTGCCAGCAGCCGGGACAGCTACGAGCAGTACTTC.

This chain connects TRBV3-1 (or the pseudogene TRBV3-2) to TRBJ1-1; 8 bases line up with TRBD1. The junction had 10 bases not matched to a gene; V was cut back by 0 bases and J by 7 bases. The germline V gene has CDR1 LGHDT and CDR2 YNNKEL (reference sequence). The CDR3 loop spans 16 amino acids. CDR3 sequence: CASSQDSPRTGREAFF. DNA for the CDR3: TGTGCCAGCAGCCAAGATTCCCCCAGGACAGGGCGTGAAGCTTTCTTT.

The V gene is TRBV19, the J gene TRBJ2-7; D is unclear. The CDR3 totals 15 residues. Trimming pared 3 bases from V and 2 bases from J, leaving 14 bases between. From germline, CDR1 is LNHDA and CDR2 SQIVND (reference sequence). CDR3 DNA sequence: TGTGCCAGTAGTATGGGCAAATCGTCTGCCTACGAGCAGTACTTC. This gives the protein CASSMGKSSAYEQYF.

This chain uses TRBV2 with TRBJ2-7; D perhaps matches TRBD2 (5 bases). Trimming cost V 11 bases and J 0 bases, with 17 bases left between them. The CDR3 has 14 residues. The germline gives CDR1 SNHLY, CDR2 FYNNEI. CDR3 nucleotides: TGTGCCCTCCGCAACCGGGAAAGCTCCTACGAGCAGTACTTC. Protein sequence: CALRNRESSYEQYF.

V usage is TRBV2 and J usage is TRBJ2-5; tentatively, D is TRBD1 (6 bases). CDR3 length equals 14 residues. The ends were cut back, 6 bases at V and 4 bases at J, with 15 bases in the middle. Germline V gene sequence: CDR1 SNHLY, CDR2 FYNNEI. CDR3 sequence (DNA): TGTGCCAGCAGGGGAACAGGGTCGGGAGAGACCCAGTACTTC. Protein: CASRGTGSGETQYF.

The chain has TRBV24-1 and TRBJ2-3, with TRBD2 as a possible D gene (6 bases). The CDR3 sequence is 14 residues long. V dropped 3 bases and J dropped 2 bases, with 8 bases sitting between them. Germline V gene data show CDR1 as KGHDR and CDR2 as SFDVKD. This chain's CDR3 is CATSDGDFTDTQYF. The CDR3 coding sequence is TGTGCCACCAGTGATGGGGACTTCACAGATACGCAGTATTTT.